This passage covers 30 T cell receptor beta chains from one sample sequenced in a study of T cells in localized non-small cell lung cancer (dated by TCRdb to the early 2020s). The library was built by means of the immunoSEQ multiplex PCR assay. TCRdb obtained this table from immuneACCESS and retained in-frame rearrangements with V and J assigned. These tables miss some clones; where compared with another copy, unresolved V genes account for less than half of the shortfall, and the remainder is unexplained. The sample records approximately 900 clones, around 18% of which are singletons. The ten largest clones add up to roughly a fifth of the sample. The sequencing here drew on normal lung tissue next to the tumor, taken before any cancer treatment. These receptors originate from a male donor aged 60 or over with stage II squamous cell lung carcinoma.

V gene TRBV19 combines with J gene TRBJ2-3, with a possible D match to TRBD1 (6 bases). The V end was cut by 3 bases, the J end by 0 bases, with 10 bases between. In germline, CDR1 is LNHDA, CDR2 SQIVND (reference sequence). This CDR3 contains 15 residues. The CDR3 DNA reads TGTGCCAGTAGTATGGACAGTGCTAGCACAGATACGCAGTATTTT. Translation gives CASSMDSASTDTQYF.

This clone ranks as medium-sized. The chain uses TRBV6-8 and TRBJ2-7, with 7 positions matching TRBD1. Germline-derived CDR1 and CDR2 are MNHGY and SAAAGT. The CDR3 length is 12 residues. J was trimmed by 5 bases and V by 5 bases; bases with no gene match: 3. The CDR3 here is CASSHQGDEQYF. The CDR3 nucleotides read TGTGCCAGCAGTCATCAGGGGGACGAGCAGTACTTC.

By sample fraction, this clone is medium-sized. The chain links TRBV11-3 to TRBJ2-1; possible D gene TRBD2, 6 bases. Trimming took off 0 bases at V and 4 bases at J, with 10 bases between the two ends. CDR3 size: 15 residues. Germline values: CDR1 SGHNT, CDR2 YENEEA. The CDR3 loop is CASSLDSGSYNEQFF. CDR3 DNA sequence: TGTGCCAGCAGCTTAGATAGCGGCTCGTACAATGAGCAGTTCTTC.

The chain links TRBV15 to TRBJ2-7, with TRBD2 identical over 7 bases. Germline CDR1 and CDR2: LNHNV and YYDKDF (reference sequence). V gave up 4 bases and J gave up 0 bases; unmatched junction bases: 6. This CDR3 has 15 amino acids. CDR3 sequence reads: CATSTQAGSSYEQYF. For the CDR3, the DNA is TGTGCCACCAGCACGCAAGCGGGGAGCTCCTACGAGCAGTACTTC.

By share of the sample, this clone is large (0.1 to 1%). This chain joins TRBV6-1 and TRBJ2-7, with 8 bases lining up with TRBD2. Germline assignment: CDR1 MNHNS and CDR2 SASEGT. CDR3 length equals 15 residues. Trimming removed 1 base from V and 3 bases from J; junction bases left unmatched: 5. The CDR3 protein is CASSEVIAGNYEQYF. The CDR3 nucleotides read TGTGCCAGCAGTGAAGTAATAGCGGGAAACTACGAGCAGTACTTC.

The CDR3 is CASSLIRTSGTNEQFF. For the CDR3, the DNA is TGTGCCAGCAGCTTAATTCGGACTAGCGGGACCAATGAGCAGTTCTTC. The V call is TRBV11-3, the J call TRBJ2-1, with 12 bases identical to TRBD2. CDR3 length: 16 residues. Germline V gives CDR1 SGHNT, CDR2 YENEEA. V dropped 2 bases and J dropped 6; count of bases not matched to a gene: 5. Full variable domain (remainder filled in from reference TRBV11-3 and TRBJ2-1): EAGVVQSPRYKIIEKKQPVAFWCNPISGHNTLYWYLQNLGQGPELLIRYENEEAVDDSQLPKDRFSAERLKGVDSTLKIQPAELGDSAVYLCASSLIRTSGTNEQFFGPGTRLTVL.

There are a few counts of this clone. The J gene is TRBJ2-1, the V gene TRBV28; 7 bases align to TRBD1. Germline CDR1 MDHEN, CDR2 SYDVKM. The CDR3 has 14 amino acids. The junction had 11 bases not matched to a gene; V was cut back by 9 bases and J by 6 bases. Here the CDR3 reads CASSRDSSPNEQFF. The CDR3 nucleotides read TGTGCCAGTTCCCGGGACAGCTCTCCCAATGAGCAGTTCTTC.

The table lists this clone with a few counts. The CDR3: CASSSRDRGPEQYF. CDR3 sequence (DNA): TGTGCCAGCAGCTCCCGGGACAGGGGGCCCGAGCAGTACTTC. The rearrangement uses TRBV28 and TRBJ2-7, with 12 bases matching TRBD1. J was trimmed by 6 bases and V by 6 bases; bases with no gene match: 6. CDR1 is MDHEN, CDR2 SYDVKM, per germline. CDR3 length: 14 amino acids. Combining the CDR3 with reference TRBV28 and TRBJ2-7 gives the whole variable domain DVKVTQSSRYLVKRTGEKVFLECVQDMDHENMFWYRQDPGLGLRLIYFSYDVKMKEKGDIPEGYSVSREKKERFSLILESASTNQTSMYLCASSSRDRGPEQYFGPGTRLTVT.

V usage is TRBV5-1 and J usage is TRBJ1-1; TRBD1 might be the D (6 bases). The CDR3 covers 17 residues. Germline V gene sequence: CDR1 SGHRS, CDR2 YFSETQ. Deletions cut 0 bases from V and 10 bases from J, with 25 bases between. The CDR3, as DNA: TGCGCCAGCAGCTTGGGGCAGCCCTCCTACAATTCCAGGGGAGCTTTCTTT. Amino acids: CASSLGQPSYNSRGAFF.

The chain couples TRBV19 to TRBJ1-4; 12 bases line up with TRBD1. V was clipped by 3 bases and J by 5 bases; unmatched bases: 10. Germline-derived CDR1 and CDR2 are LNHDA and SQIVND (reference sequence). This CDR3 is built from 18 residues. CDR3 sequence (DNA): TGTGCCAGTAGTATCCCGGGGACAGGGGGCACGAGGAATGAAAAACTGTTTTTT. It specifies CASSIPGTGGTRNEKLFF.

This clone is classed as medium-sized. The V gene is TRBV11-3, the J gene TRBJ2-5; 13 bases map to TRBD2. The V gene's germline CDR1 is SGHNT and CDR2 YENEEA. The trim removed 5 bases at V and 4 bases at J, leaving 7 bases unmatched. This CDR3 spans 16 amino acids. CDR3 residues: CASSQLAGGTSETQYF. The CDR3, as DNA: TGTGCCAGCAGCCAACTAGCGGGGGGGACCTCAGAGACCCAGTACTTC.

Relative to its sample, this clone is medium-sized. The chain carries TRBV6-8 and TRBJ2-3; D unresolved. Trimming took off 0 bases at V and 0 bases at J, with 1 base between the two ends. This CDR3 has 13 residues. Germline V gives CDR1 MNHGY, CDR2 SAAAGT. DNA for the CDR3: TGTGCCAGCAGTTACTCGAGCACAGATACGCAGTATTTT. Translation: CASSYSSTDTQYF.

The chain couples TRBV19 to TRBJ1-2, with D unresolved. From germline, CDR1 is LNHDA and CDR2 SQIVND (reference sequence). The V end lost 6 bases, the J end lost 2 bases, and 10 bases lay between the germline ends. This CDR3 spans 13 amino acids. The CDR3 region has the DNA TGTGCCAGTAGCGCAGGATTAAACTATGGCTACACCTTC. Translated, it gives CASSAGLNYGYTF.

This clone came up a few times. This rearrangement joins TRBV28 to TRBJ2-5; 11 bases fit TRBD1. Germline V gives CDR1 MDHEN, CDR2 SYDVKM. V dropped 5 bases and J dropped 7; count of bases not matched to a gene: 6. The CDR3 length is 14 residues. CDR3 in amino acids: CASSPWDRGGTQYF. CDR3 nucleotide sequence: TGTGCCAGCAGTCCCTGGGACAGGGGGGGGACCCAGTACTTC.

The rearrangement uses TRBV5-1 and TRBJ1-4; TRBD1 might be the D (6 bases). CDR1 is SGHRS and CDR2 is YFSETQ in the germline V gene. The CDR3 spans 14 residues. Trimming stripped 3 bases from V and 8 bases from J, with 14 bases between. In DNA form, the CDR3 reads TGCGCCAGCAGCTACTCAGGGGTTAACGAAAAACTGTTTTTT. It codes for CASSYSGVNEKLFF.

The rearrangement uses TRBV18 and TRBJ1-2; 7 bases line up with TRBD1. Germline trimming cut 3 bases from V and 8 bases from J; bases unmatched to any gene: 9. The CDR3 is made up of 14 amino acids. CDR1 KGHSH and CDR2 LQKENI come from the germline V gene. The CDR3 region is CASSPVTGEDGYTF. The CDR3 nucleotides are TGTGCCAGCTCACCGGTCACAGGGGAGGACGGCTACACCTTC. Combining the CDR3 with reference TRBV18 and TRBJ1-2 gives the whole variable domain NAGVMQNPRHLVRRRGQEARLRCSPMKGHSHVYWYRQLPEEGLKFMVYLQKENIIDESGMPKERFSAEFPKEGPSILRIQQVVRGDSAAYFCASSPVTGEDGYTFGSGTRLTVV.

There are a few counts of this clone. This chain connects TRBV6-8 to TRBJ1-5; D gene ambiguous. Trimming removed 5 bases at V and 6 bases at J, with 8 bases between. Per the germline V gene, CDR1 is MNHGY and CDR2 is SAAAGT. CDR3 length: 12 amino acids. CDR3 DNA: TGTGCCAGCAGTGATTGGGGTCAGCCCCAGCATTTT. Protein: CASSDWGQPQHF.

The genes are TRBV10-2 and TRBJ1-1; D is unclear. CDR3 length: 12 residues. Between the trimmed V and J ends, which lost 8 bases and 0 bases, there was a span of 7 bases. CDR1 WSHSY and CDR2 SAAADI come from the germline V gene. CDR3: CASSSVNTEAFF. The CDR3 DNA follows: TGCGCCAGCTCGTCGGTGAACACTGAAGCTTTCTTT.

The chain joins TRBV11-3 to TRBJ2-1; 10 nucleotides line up with TRBD2. The CDR3 spans 15 residues. Germline CDR1 is SGHNT and CDR2 is YENEEA. V was clipped by 5 bases and J by 4 bases; unmatched bases: 5. Written as DNA, the CDR3 is TGTGCCAGCAGCCCCGGGACTAGCGATTACAATGAGCAGTTCTTC. Protein: CASSPGTSDYNEQFF.

J is TRBJ2-1 and V is TRBV4-1; no definite D call. Germline V CDR1 and CDR2: MGHRA, YSYEKL. CDR3 length: 12 amino acids. Trimming took off 4 bases at V and 13 bases at J, with 14 bases between the two ends. CDR3 in DNA: TGCGCCAGCAGCCCCAATGCGGATCTACAGTTCTTC. As protein: CASSPNADLQFF.

The J gene is TRBJ2-7, the V gene TRBV11-3; 7 bases align to TRBD2. CDR3 length: 14 residues. The V segment lost 1 base and the J segment 0 bases; nucleotides outside the gene matches: 0. Germline V gene sequence: CDR1 SGHNT, CDR2 YENEEA. In DNA, the CDR3 is TGTGCCAGCAGCTTAGGGACTAGCTCCTACGAGCAGTACTTC. Protein: CASSLGTSSYEQYF.

This clone was picked up a small number of times. The chain uses TRBV11-3 and TRBJ2-7; possibly TRBD2 for D (5 bases). The CDR3 consists of 14 residues. V shed 1 base and J shed 2 bases, with 9 bases lying between them. Germline V CDR1 and CDR2: SGHNT, YENEEA. The CDR3 sequence: CASSLGDGAYEQYF. Written as DNA, the CDR3 is TGTGCCAGCAGCTTAGGTGACGGGGCCTACGAGCAGTACTTC. Full variable domain (rest looked up from reference TRBV11-3 and TRBJ2-7): EAGVVQSPRYKIIEKKQPVAFWCNPISGHNTLYWYLQNLGQGPELLIRYENEEAVDDSQLPKDRFSAERLKGVDSTLKIQPAELGDSAVYLCASSLGDGAYEQYFGPGTRLTVT.

CDR3 DNA: TGTGCCAGCAGCTTATTCAGTCAAGACTACAATGAGCAGTTCTTC. Amino acids: CASSLFSQDYNEQFF. J is TRBJ2-1 and V is TRBV11-3; no firm D call. The germline V gene has CDR1 SGHNT and CDR2 YENEEA. The CDR3 is made up of 15 amino acids. Trimming left V 2 bases short and J 3 bases short, with 11 bases between.

Here the CDR3 reads CASSMGIYGYTF. The CDR3 nucleotides read TGTGCCAGTAGTATGGGAATCTATGGCTACACCTTC. V usage is TRBV19 and J usage is TRBJ1-2, with no clear D. Looked up from germline, CDR1 is LNHDA and CDR2 is SQIVND (reference sequence). The V and J ends lost 3 bases and 4 bases respectively, with 6 bases between them. The CDR3 is 12 residues long.

Judged by abundance, this clone is large. The rearrangement joins TRBV6-8 to TRBJ2-5; 10 bases fit TRBD2. Per the germline V gene, CDR1 is MNHGY and CDR2 is SAAAGT. After removal of 7 bases from V and 3 bases from J, the junction contained 14 bases not matched to a gene. The CDR3 consists of 17 residues. This CDR3 reads CASTLYGASGREETQYF. The DNA for the CDR3 is TGTGCCAGCACCCTATATGGGGCTAGCGGGAGAGAAGAGACCCAGTACTTC.

By its share, this clone is large (0.1 to 1%). The chain carries TRBV19 and TRBJ2-7; TRBD1 matches at 9 bases. J lost 3 bases, V lost 5 bases, and 11 bases had no gene match. Germline V gene sequence: CDR1 LNHDA, CDR2 SQIVND (reference sequence). This CDR3 is 16 amino acids long. The CDR3 DNA sequence: TGTGCCAGTAGTCTCAGGCAGCACAGGGGGCACTACGAGCAGTACTTC. Amino acids: CASSLRQHRGHYEQYF.

The chain links TRBV14 to TRBJ2-6; TRBD1 matches at 7 bases. The CDR3 covers 15 residues. The germline gives CDR1 SGHDN, CDR2 FVKESK. After removal of 3 bases from V and 2 bases from J, the junction contained 1 base not matched to a gene. CDR3 amino acids: CASSQTGTGANVLTF. CDR3 DNA sequence: TGTGCCAGCAGCCAGACAGGGACTGGGGCCAACGTCCTGACTTTC.

The chain uses TRBV29-1 and TRBJ2-4, with D hard to call. This CDR3 is built from 14 residues. CDR1 is SQVTM, CDR2 ANQGSEA, per germline. V was trimmed by 3 bases and J by 0 bases, leaving 9 bases between them. In nucleotides, the CDR3 is TGCAGCGTTGAGACGACAAAAGCCAAAAACATTCAGTACTTC. Amino acid sequence: CSVETTKAKNIQYF.

The chain couples TRBV28 to TRBJ2-1; D possibly matches TRBD1 or TRBD2 (6 bases each). Trimming removed 7 bases at V and 9 bases at J, with 13 bases between. In germline, CDR1 is MDHEN, CDR2 SYDVKM. The CDR3 consists of 12 residues. Here the CDR3 DNA reads TGTGCCAGCACGGGGGCCGGGAGTGAGCAGTTCTTC. As protein: CASTGAGSEQFF.

The rearrangement uses TRBV28 and TRBJ2-2, with D perhaps matching TRBD2 (5 bases). In germline, CDR1 is MDHEN, CDR2 SYDVKM. The V end was cut by 8 bases, the J end by 7 bases, with 17 bases between. CDR3 length: 14 residues. CDR3 sequence: CASGRTTAGGELFF. The CDR3 region has the DNA TGTGCCAGCGGACGGACGACCGCGGGCGGGGAGCTGTTTTTT.